Presented here are 2 T cell receptor beta chains from one specimen sequenced in a study of Tregs in tolerant kidney transplant recipients. TCRdb's copy holds only in-frame clones and misses some; the assay was immunoSEQ multiplex PCR. The sample lists about 120,000 clones, 92% seen once, with less than 0.7% in the top ten. Sequencing input: CD4+ T cells from blood. Receptors originate from a human donor in good health.

The chain combines TRBV15 with TRBJ2-2; TRBD2 agrees at 9 bases. CDR1 and CDR2 from the germline V gene are LNHNV and YYDKDF (reference sequence). Unmatched junction bases numbered 10, after V lost 5 bases and J lost 6 bases. This CDR3 is built from 16 residues. The CDR3 nucleotides are TGTGCCACCAGCTTCCGTAGCGGGAGTATTTCCGGGGAGCTGTTTTTT. It encodes CATSFRSGSISGELFF.

The chain uses TRBV18 and TRBJ2-7, with 11 positions matching TRBD1. Trimming removed 6 bases from V and 3 bases from J; junction bases left unmatched: 7. Per the germline V gene, CDR1 is KGHSH and CDR2 is LQKENI. This CDR3 has 15 amino acids. Written as DNA, the CDR3 is TGTGCCAGCTCCGAACTCGGGACAGGGGGCTACGAGCAGTACTTC. Residues: CASSELGTGGYEQYF.